These T cell receptor beta chains were read from a single sample in a study of T cell responses to AZD1222 COVID-19 vaccine. Profiling relied on immunoSEQ multiplex PCR, and the TCRdb table lists in-frame clones only, not all of them. The sample includes about 63,000 clones, 83% seen only once; the top ten take under 8%. Sequenced here: peripheral blood, sampled 28 days after the second AZD1222 dose. The receptor source for this set is an adult who received the AZD1222 COVID-19 vaccine. The CDR3 runs from the conserved cysteine through the conserved F or W. A D gene is named only where the DNA matches it firmly. Only some rows state a clone size, as once, few, many or a class for expanded clones.

TGTGCCAGCAGTTACTCGTATGAAGGCCCGGTCCAAGAGACCCAGTACTTC | CASSYSYEGPVQETQYF | TRBV6-7 | NA | few | TRBJ2-5
TGTGCCACCAGTGATCCTGCCGAGGGAGCAGGGGTGGGCGAGCAGTACTTC | CATSDPAEGAGVGEQYF | TRBV24-1 | NA | NA | TRBJ2-7
TGTGCCAGCAGCTCCCGATCTCATAATCGGGAGAACTATGGCTACACCTTC | CASSSRSHNRENYGYTF | TRBV7-2 | NA | NA | TRBJ1-2
TGTGCCAGCAGCCCTCGGCTGGGGCGGGGCTACAATGAGCAGTTCTTC | CASSPRLGRGYNEQFF | TRBV7-9 | NA | NA | TRBJ2-1
TGCGCCAGCAGCTTGGCCGGGGGGGACCAAGAGACCCAGTACTTC | CASSLAGGDQETQYF | TRBV5-1 | TRBD2 | NA | TRBJ2-5
TGTGCCTGGTCGGCCAACAGTAATGAAAAACTGTTTTTT | CAWSANSNEKLFF | TRBV30 | NA | NA | TRBJ1-4
TGTGCCAGCAGCTTAGCGGTCCGGGATGAGCAGTTCTTC | CASSLAVRDEQFF | TRBV7-2 | NA | NA | TRBJ2-1
TGTGCCAGCTCTCACTCGGGACAGGGCTACGAGCAGTACTTC | CASSHSGQGYEQYF | TRBV18 | TRBD1 | NA | TRBJ2-7
TGTGCCAGCAGCAGAAGGACAGGGGAGAACACCGGGGAGCTGTTTTTT | CASSRRTGENTGELFF | TRBV5-8 | TRBD1 | NA | TRBJ2-2
TGTGCCAGTAGTATAGATGCAGGGAGGGCCAATCAGCCCCAGCATTTT | CASSIDAGRANQPQHF | TRBV19 | NA | NA | TRBJ1-5
TGCAGCGTGGAACCCGGGGTTAACTATGGCTACACCTTC | CSVEPGVNYGYTF | TRBV29-1 | NA | once | TRBJ1-2
TGTGCCACCCACAGGGGGCTCGAGAACACTGAAGCTTTCTTT | CATHRGLENTEAFF | TRBV28 | TRBD1 | NA | TRBJ1-1
TGCGCCAGCAGCTTGTCAGGGGGTGATCAGCCCCAGCATTTT | CASSLSGGDQPQHF | TRBV5-1 | TRBD1 | NA | TRBJ1-5
TGCAGTGCTAATGACCCAAATGGACAGCCCCAGCATTTT | CSANDPNGQPQHF | TRBV20-1 | NA | few | TRBJ1-5
TGTGCCAGCTCACCGCTGGCAGACCTTCCCGGGGAGCTGTTTTTT | CASSPLADLPGELFF | TRBV18 | NA | NA | TRBJ2-2
TGTGCCAGCAGTTTGACGGGACAGGTGACCTATGGCTACACCTTC | CASSLTGQVTYGYTF | TRBV28 | TRBD1 | NA | TRBJ1-2
TGTGCCAGCGGACTGCTTAATGAAAAACTGTTTTTT | CASGLLNEKLFF | TRBV6-5 | NA | once | TRBJ1-4
TGCGCCAGCAGCTTGGAAGCAGGAAGGGGAAACACCATATATTTT | CASSLEAGRGNTIYF | TRBV5-1 | NA | NA | TRBJ1-3
TGCGCCAGCAGCACAGGGGAAGGGGGGACAGATACGCAGTATTTT | CASSTGEGGTDTQYF | TRBV5-1 | NA | NA | TRBJ2-3
TGTGCCACCGGGCGGACAGATAACTATGGCTACACCTTC | CATGRTDNYGYTF | TRBV19 | NA | NA | TRBJ1-2
TGCAGCGTCCCCATGGGGTCCTCGGCGACTGAAAAACTGTTTTTT | CSVPMGSSATEKLFF | TRBV29-1 | NA | once | TRBJ1-4
TGTGCCAGCACCACCGGACAGGGTCTGTTCCTCCACTTT | CASTTGQGLFLHF | TRBV2 | TRBD1 | once | TRBJ1-6
TGTGCCACCAGCAGAGAAACCATCAGTTCACCCCTCCACTTT | CATSRETISSPLHF | TRBV15 | NA | NA | TRBJ1-6
TGTGCCAGCAGTTACTCCCCGAAGGGACACGAGCAGTACTTC | CASSYSPKGHEQYF | TRBV6-5 | NA | NA | TRBJ2-7
TGTGCCACTCAACGGGGTTTGGGCTCCTACGAGCAGTACTTC | CATQRGLGSYEQYF | TRBV6-5 | NA | NA | TRBJ2-7
TGTGCCAGTAAACAGGGGGCGGACACTGAAGCTTTCTTT | CASKQGADTEAFF | TRBV19 | TRBD1 | few | TRBJ1-1
TGCAGCGTTGATGGAGAGACTAACTATGGCTACACCTTC | CSVDGETNYGYTF | TRBV29-1 | NA | NA | TRBJ1-2
TGTGCCAGCAGTGAACCAGGGGAAATCTACGAGCAGTACTTC | CASSEPGEIYEQYF | TRBV25-1 | NA | NA | TRBJ2-7
TGTGCCAGCAGTTTCAACAGGGGGTCCACAGATACGCAGTATTTT | CASSFNRGSTDTQYF | TRBV7-2 | TRBD1 | NA | TRBJ2-3
TGCGCCAGCAGCTCGGAAGGAGGAAGCTATGGCTACACCTTC | CASSSEGGSYGYTF | TRBV5-1 | NA | NA | TRBJ1-2
TGTGCCAGCAGCTTGTGGTTACGGCGCTATGGCTACACCTTC | CASSLWLRRYGYTF | TRBV5-6 | NA | NA | TRBJ1-2
TGCGCCAGCAGCCAAGCGGGGACAGGGAGTTTTACTGAAGCTTTCTTT | CASSQAGTGSFTEAFF | TRBV4-1 | TRBD1 | NA | TRBJ1-1
TGTGCCAGCAATAGACAAGGGTCCTCTGGAAACACCATATATTTT | CASNRQGSSGNTIYF | TRBV2 | NA | NA | TRBJ1-3
TGTGCCAGTAGTCAACAGGGGCTCCATAGCAATCAGCCCCAGCATTTT | CASSQQGLHSNQPQHF | TRBV19 | TRBD1 | NA | TRBJ1-5